This TCR beta chain came from a study of PD-L1 blockade in urothelial cancer (TCRdb year 2017). Describing the broader study: Every patient began therapy in about 2014 and was given atezolizumab 1,200 mg intravenously every 3 weeks. Whole exome sequencing and RNA sequencing of pretreatment tumors were performed alongside TCR sequencing in the same patients. Somatic, immune and clinical correlates of response to PD-L1 blockade with atezolizumab in urothelial cancer were the focus of an exploratory multi-omic analysis. Roughly 10 patients achieved durable clinical benefit and roughly 20 did not. Blood samples gave median yields of approximately 130,000 T cells and more than 80,000 unique TCRs, along with a median clonality of about 0.084. Blood samples were analyzed at two time points: 3 weeks after treatment start (second dose) and 6 weeks after treatment start. TCR sequencing covered pretreatment tumor samples and matched, serially collected peripheral blood taken before and after atezolizumab treatment. Some 30 patients had pretreatment blood TCR-seq, about 24 had at least one posttreatment blood collection, and about 24 had tumor TCR-seq. Patients had an ECOG performance status of 0 or 1 and had received between 0 and 3 prior chemotherapy regimens. Progression-free survival longer than 6 months counted as durable clinical benefit, and TCR features were additionally tested against both progression-free and overall survival. About 90% of the roughly 30 patients were males with bladder-origin urothelial cancer, and 18 of 29 reported a prior smoking history. Overall results and qualifications from the work: Greater expansion of tumor-associated TCR clones in peripheral blood 3 weeks after the start of treatment was observed in patients with durable benefit (n of about 22, p = 0.022). Improved progression-free and overall survival was found to be associated with pretreatment peripheral blood TCR clonality below the median. Small sample size (n of about 30) and many exploratory analyses mean the results are intended to be hypothesis-generating.

A word on this clone: Its recognized antigen is unknown. No base quality information exists; no much larger clone differs at one position.

To estimate absolute template abundance from read counts, synthetic TCR analog templates were spiked into each PCR. The immunoSEQ assay used bias-controlled V and J gene primers to amplify TCRbeta CDR3 regions from genomic DNA. Rearranged TCRbeta segments were sequenced at approximately 20X coverage. Turning to the authors' computational methods: Sequencing errors were corrected by clustering and CDR3s were annotated against IMGT to assign V, D and J genes. Downstream analyses used only productive TCRbeta rearrangements, leaving out any out-of-frame or stop-codon sequences. Clonality was calculated as one minus the Shannon entropy normalized by the log of the number of unique productive sequences. Fisher's exact test with Benjamini-Hochberg correction, using a cutoff of adjusted p below 0.01, was how clones that differed between time points or between blood and tumor were identified. TCRdb holds this immuneACCESS table with in-frame rearrangements only. Some clones are missing; in checked studies, unresolved V genes explain under half, and the rest has no known cause. The V and J calls and the clone size are those of that table, but D and trimming were determined from the DNA. The sample table contains tens of thousands of clones; only one count was recorded for under 90% of them. The top ten hold under 15% of the sample.

Trimmed from V: 0 bases; trimmed from J: 4 bases; junction bases lacking a gene match: 10. The CDR1 and CDR2 encoded by the germline V gene are SGDLS and YYNGEE. Counted from cysteine to phenylalanine, this CDR3 has 18 amino acids. The kept DNA is CDR3 alone, 54 bases in frame from the first base. The time point label of this sample denotes: pretreatment peripheral blood. The cohort included roughly 30 patients with locally advanced or metastatic urothelial carcinoma who were treated at Memorial Sloan Kettering on a trial protocol. Peripheral blood mononuclear cells were collected pretreatment and during treatment, at between 1 and 8 total time points per patient. The Qiagen DNeasy Blood extraction kit was used to purify genomic DNA from total PBMCs and tumor samples. PBMCs were collected pretreatment and during treatment, and were isolated and stored as previously described.

The material sequenced was PBMCs, taken around atezolizumab (anti-PD-L1) treatment. The chain uses TRBV9 and TRBJ2-1; 10 junctional bases match TRBD1. This TCR came from a man aged 55 to 70 with urothelial cancer. The DNA sequence is given as TGTGCCAGCAGCGTAGAGGGGAAGGGACAGGGGAGGTACAATGAGCAGTTCTTC. This yields the protein CASSVEGKGQGRYNEQFF.